This section outlines one T cell receptor (beta chain) sequence together with its context. Its antigen is unidentified. This sequence may be a read error, since a much larger clone differs from it by one base. RNA served as the template for amplifying TCR beta CDR3 regions. In the first round, RT-PCR was carried out with HTBI primers, and a multiplex PCR formed the second round. TCRdb fed the multiplex PCR reads into MiXCR, producing one record per CDR3 protein. Here the sample spans around 400,000 distinct CDR3 sequences, around 21% being singletons. The data were obtained in a study of Graves' ophthalmopathy and Graves' hyperthyroidism. Study results and limitations: Blood also held most thyroid clonotypes expanded above 0.001 frequency.

The length of the CDR3 is 15 residues. The germline V gene has CDR1 SGHDT and CDR2 YYEEEE. Sequencing was done on a sample of peripheral blood. This sequence was found in a woman between 18 and 29 years old with stable Graves' hyperthyroidism. V and J are TRBV5-6 and TRBJ1-2; 9 nucleotides line up with TRBD1. Here the CDR3 DNA reads TGTGCCGGCAGCTTGCTGACAGGGGGGGCCTATGGCTACACCTTC. As protein: CAGSLLTGGAYGYTF. Looking up the rest from reference TRBV5-6 and TRBJ1-2 gives the full variable domain: DAGVTQSPTHLIKTRGQQVTLRCSPKSGHDTVSWYQQALGQGPQFIFQYYEEEERQRGNFPDRFSGHQFPNYSSELNVNALLLGDSALYLCAGSLLTGGAYGYTFGSGTRLTVV.